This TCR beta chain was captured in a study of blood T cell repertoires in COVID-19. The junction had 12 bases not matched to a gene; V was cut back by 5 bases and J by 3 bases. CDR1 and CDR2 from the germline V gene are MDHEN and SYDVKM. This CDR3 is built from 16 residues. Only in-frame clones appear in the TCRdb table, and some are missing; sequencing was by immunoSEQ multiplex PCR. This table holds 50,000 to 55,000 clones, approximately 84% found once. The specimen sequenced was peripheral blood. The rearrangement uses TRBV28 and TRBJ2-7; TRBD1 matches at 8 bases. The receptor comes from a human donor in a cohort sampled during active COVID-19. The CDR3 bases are TGTGCCAGCAGTCCTTTAAGAAGGACAGGGTACTACGAGCAGTACTTC. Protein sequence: CASSPLRRTGYYEQYF. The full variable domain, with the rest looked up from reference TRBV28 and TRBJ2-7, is DVKVTQSSRYLVKRTGEKVFLECVQDMDHENMFWYRQDPGLGLRLIYFSYDVKMKEKGDIPEGYSVSREKKERFSLILESASTNQTSMYLCASSPLRRTGYYEQYFGPGTRLTVT.